This TCR beta chain was identified in a study of T cells in Graves' hyperthyroidism and ophthalmopathy. RNA transcripts provided the source from which TCR beta CDR3 regions were amplified. With the HTBI primer set, the TCR CDR3 went through a first round of RT-PCR. Each CDR3 protein is one row after TCRdb ran MiXCR on the multiplex PCR reads. The sample includes fewer than 900,000 distinct CDR3 sequences, around 17% of them seen just once. Ten or more counts support this clonotype. Sequenced sample: blood. The receptor was isolated from a man between 18 and 29 years old with Graves' hyperthyroidism.

The CDR3 DNA reads as TGCAGCGCCCGAAGCGGACTAGCGGGAATCTCCTACAATGAGCAGTTCTTC. Amino acids: CSARSGLAGISYNEQFF. The V call is TRBV29-1, the J call TRBJ2-1; 12 bases line up with TRBD2. This CDR3 has 17 residues. Per germline, CDR1 SQVTM and CDR2 ANQGSEA. V was pared by 7 bases and J by 0 bases, with 10 bases of the junction left unmatched.